These T cell receptor beta chains were read from a single sample in a study of CXCR3-negative and CXCR3-positive naive CD8 T cells. After re-calling the 5' RACE reads, TCRdb lists one entry per CDR3 protein, DNA absent. With 130,000 to 150,000 distinct CDR3 sequences in the sample, the ten largest clones hold 0.25% to 0.3%. Material for sequencing was naive CXCR3+ CD8+ T cells from blood. Every receptor here comes from a human donor in good health. Some clones in this sample may be carry-over from other donors' samples. Each CDR3 is given with its conserved first and last residue.

TRBV29-1,TRBJ1-1,CSVWSGSDLDTEAFF
TRBV9,TRBJ2-1,CASSAAVGGDEQFF
TRBV5-1,TRBJ2-1,CASSSALPTHNEQFF
TRBV12-3/TRBV12-4,TRBJ2-3,CASSQLRDYSTDTQYF
TRBV28,TRBJ2-3,CASSLWSGRNPTDTQYF
TRBV6-2/TRBV6-3,TRBJ2-6,CASSYLGQGAFSSGANVLTF
TRBV29-1,TRBJ1-2,CSAGSPANYGYTF
TRBV19,TRBJ2-5,CASGGVGETQYF
TRBV7-2,TRBJ1-1,CASSFRPFDPAFF
TRBV7-9,TRBJ2-1,CASPGGFHNEQFF
TRBV7-6,TRBJ2-5,CASSPSGGGQETQYF
TRBV20-1,TRBJ2-1,CSVRTPGDEQFF
TRBV29-1,TRBJ1-1,CSVEGALGGTEAFF
TRBV7-2,TRBJ1-1,CASSPLGGVGAFF
TRBV6-5,TRBJ2-1,CASSYDQILNSYNEQFF
TRBV6-5,TRBJ2-4,CARRRQSQGGKNIQYF
TRBV5-6,TRBJ2-3,CASSEGLPRDTQYF
TRBV7-9,TRBJ2-5,CASSLSLMFRETQYF
TRBV28,TRBJ2-5,CASSSLTSEQETQYF
TRBV29-1,TRBJ2-5,CSVWTGYQETQYF
TRBV9,TRBJ2-7,CARSASGLAGGPNEQYF
TRBV11-2,TRBJ2-7,CASSSWTSAYEQYF
TRBV11-1,TRBJ2-7,CASSFPLAGGSYEQYF
TRBV12-3/TRBV12-4,TRBJ2-1,CASSFFPGRTSYNEQFF
TRBV29-1,TRBJ2-2,CSVEGTSGYTGELFF
TRBV15,TRBJ2-1,CATSRDQARGREQFF
TRBV30,TRBJ1-1,CAWSPIETGDRAFF
TRBV6-5,TRBJ2-7,CASSYNADSYEQYF
TRBV7-9,TRBJ1-2,CASSSDMSNYGYTF
TRBV6-5,TRBJ2-7,CASSYTPFGEQYF
TRBV4-1,TRBJ1-1,CASSQIFGDITEAFF
TRBV20-1,TRBJ2-1,CSAIHRGGRRDEQFF
TRBV12-3/TRBV12-4,TRBJ2-7,CASSPSGDTYEQYF
TRBV5-4,TRBJ2-1,CASSILRDSYNEQFF
TRBV4-1,TRBJ2-5,CASSRTGETQYF
TRBV7-2,TRBJ2-3,CASSLVAGGSPDTQYF
TRBV7-9,TRBJ2-7,CASSLVGGGSEQYF
TRBV20-1,TRBJ2-7,CSASGTSVYEQYF
TRBV4-1,TRBJ2-3,CASSQDISGGDTQYF
TRBV7-8,TRBJ1-2,CASSYQGKRGYTF
TRBV2,TRBJ2-7,CASSEATGTGNYEQYF
TRBV7-9,TRBJ1-4,CASSFLGTGSEKLFF
TRBV29-1,TRBJ1-4,CSVVIGHDRGLNNATNEKLFF
TRBV7-7,TRBJ2-7,CASSLGQGGRYEQYF
TRBV4-2,TRBJ1-5,CASSQDENRVFQPQHF
TRBV21-1,TRBJ2-1,CASSKPSDQRPYHNEQFF
TRBV7-9,TRBJ2-3,CASSLLLDTQYF
TRBV6-6,TRBJ2-2,CASSYSLVAGELFF
TRBV7-9,TRBJ1-3,CASSGVRDEGNTIYF
TRBV7-9,TRBJ2-3,CASSFRGQLRDTQYF
TRBV6-6,TRBJ2-7,CASFEGGEQYF
TRBV5-1,TRBJ1-5,CASSPTPGQPQHF
TRBV29-1,TRBJ1-1,CSAESRLEAFF
TRBV29-1,TRBJ2-1,CSGQIQGNEQFF
TRBV5-6,TRBJ2-2,CASSGRTGGPGELFF
TRBV15,TRBJ1-1,CATSRAMGMDLEAFF
TRBV12-3/TRBV12-4,TRBJ2-3,CASLPGLEGDTQYF
TRBV19,TRBJ2-1,CASRETELALSAFF
TRBV6-5,TRBJ2-3,CASSYSPGPTDTQYF
TRBV11-2,TRBJ1-2,CASSSRLDYGYTF